One sample yielded the 9 T cell receptor beta chains listed below, sequenced in a study of blood T cell repertoires in COVID-19 (dated by TCRdb to 2019 to 2021). Receptors were amplified or captured by the immunoSEQ multiplex PCR assay. TCRdb limited this immuneACCESS table to in-frame rearrangements with V and J called. A share of clones is missing; checked studies link under half to unresolved V genes, and the rest is unexplained. The sample profile shows about 150,000 clones; about 88% of them were found once. The biggest ten clones account for 2.3% of the sample. What was sequenced was peripheral blood. These receptor sequences come from a human donor in a cohort sampled during active COVID-19.

The chain recombines TRBV4-3 with TRBJ1-1; possibly TRBD1 for D (5 bases). In germline, CDR1 is LGHNA, CDR2 YSLEER. The CDR3 sequence is 15 residues long. Trimming left V 4 bases short and J 2 bases short, with 14 bases between. CDR3 sequence (DNA): TGCGCCAGCAGCCCTGCGGGACTTTTAAACACTGAAGCTTTCTTT. Translated: CASSPAGLLNTEAFF.

This chain connects TRBV9 to TRBJ2-7; 14 bases align to TRBD2. The germline gives CDR1 SGDLS, CDR2 YYNGEE. The CDR3 spans 15 residues. Trimming took 3 bases from V and 6 from J; bases not matched to a gene: 5. The CDR3 nucleotides read TGTGCCAGCAGCGCGACGGGACTAGCGGGAGCCGAGCAGTACTTC. It translates to CASSATGLAGAEQYF.

V gene TRBV5-4 combines with J gene TRBJ2-5, with a possible D match to TRBD1 (6 bases). With 4 bases removed from V and 10 bases from J, the gap between germline ends came to 23 bases. The CDR3 has 15 amino acids. CDR1 and CDR2 (germline): SGHNT, YYREEE (reference sequence). In DNA, the CDR3 is TGTGCCAGCAGCGGTGGACTTACCAGGGGTGGGGACCAGTACTTC. This translates into CASSGGLTRGGDQYF. Full variable domain (remainder filled in from reference TRBV5-4 and TRBJ2-5): ETGVTQSPTHLIKTRGQQVTLRCSSQSGHNTVSWYQQALGQGPQFIFQYYREEENGRGNFPPRFSGLQFPNYSSELNVNALELDDSALYLCASSGGLTRGGDQYFGPGTRLLVL.

The CDR3: CASSQSQRLVRGRSSGKFF. The CDR3 DNA follows: TGCGCCAGCAGTCAATCGCAAAGGTTAGTCAGGGGCAGAAGCTCCGGAAAGTTCTTC. This sequence joins TRBV23-1 and TRBJ2-1, with D perhaps matching TRBD1 (6 bases). TRBV23-1 falls under the ORF class, with uncertain function. This CDR3 contains 19 residues. V lost 0 bases and J lost 14, with 32 bases in between.

The rearrangement links TRBV7-3 to TRBJ2-3; a weak D match, TRBD2 (5 bases). The CDR3 covers 14 residues. Germline V CDR1 and CDR2: SGHTA, FQGTGA. Trimming removed 5 bases from V and 4 bases from J, with 13 bases in between. The CDR3 DNA sequence: TGTGCCAGCAGCCATGGACTCGGCGCAGATACGCAGTATTTT. Translated, it gives CASSHGLGADTQYF.

This CDR3 is CASSLDRTGSEKLFF. The CDR3 nucleotides are TGTGCCAGCAGCTTAGATAGGACAGGGAGTGAAAAACTGTTTTTT. The V call is TRBV7-2, the J call TRBJ1-4; 8 nucleotides line up with TRBD1. Germline CDR1 reads SGHTA; CDR2 reads FQGNSA. The CDR3 is 15 residues long. Trimming removed 1 base from V and 7 bases from J; junction bases left unmatched: 5.

The V gene is TRBV6-2 or TRBV6-3, the J gene TRBJ2-1; 14 bases map to TRBD2. The CDR3 is 18 amino acids. Germline V gene data show CDR1 as MNHEY and CDR2 as SVGEGT. J lost 1 base, V lost 4 bases, and 6 bases had no gene match. The CDR3 region is CASSFGTSGRSSYNEQFF. As DNA, the CDR3 is TGTGCCAGCAGTTTCGGGACTAGCGGGAGATCGTCCTACAATGAGCAGTTCTTC.

This chain connects TRBV7-9 to TRBJ2-1; 9 nucleotides align to TRBD1. The germline gives CDR1 SEHNR, CDR2 FQNEAQ (reference sequence). V gave up 4 bases and J gave up 7 bases; unmatched junction bases: 8. The CDR3 length is 15 residues. CDR3 protein: CASSYGQGTGNEQFF. CDR3 DNA sequence: TGTGCCAGCAGCTACGGACAGGGGACCGGGAATGAGCAGTTCTTC.

The chain links TRBV19 to TRBJ2-7; D gene ambiguous. V lost 3 bases and J lost 3, with 12 bases in between. Germline CDR1 is LNHDA and CDR2 is SQIVND (reference sequence). The CDR3 consists of 14 residues. As DNA, the CDR3 is TGTGCCAGTAGTATCTATGGGCCTCTCTACGAGCAGTACTTC. Protein: CASSIYGPLYEQYF.